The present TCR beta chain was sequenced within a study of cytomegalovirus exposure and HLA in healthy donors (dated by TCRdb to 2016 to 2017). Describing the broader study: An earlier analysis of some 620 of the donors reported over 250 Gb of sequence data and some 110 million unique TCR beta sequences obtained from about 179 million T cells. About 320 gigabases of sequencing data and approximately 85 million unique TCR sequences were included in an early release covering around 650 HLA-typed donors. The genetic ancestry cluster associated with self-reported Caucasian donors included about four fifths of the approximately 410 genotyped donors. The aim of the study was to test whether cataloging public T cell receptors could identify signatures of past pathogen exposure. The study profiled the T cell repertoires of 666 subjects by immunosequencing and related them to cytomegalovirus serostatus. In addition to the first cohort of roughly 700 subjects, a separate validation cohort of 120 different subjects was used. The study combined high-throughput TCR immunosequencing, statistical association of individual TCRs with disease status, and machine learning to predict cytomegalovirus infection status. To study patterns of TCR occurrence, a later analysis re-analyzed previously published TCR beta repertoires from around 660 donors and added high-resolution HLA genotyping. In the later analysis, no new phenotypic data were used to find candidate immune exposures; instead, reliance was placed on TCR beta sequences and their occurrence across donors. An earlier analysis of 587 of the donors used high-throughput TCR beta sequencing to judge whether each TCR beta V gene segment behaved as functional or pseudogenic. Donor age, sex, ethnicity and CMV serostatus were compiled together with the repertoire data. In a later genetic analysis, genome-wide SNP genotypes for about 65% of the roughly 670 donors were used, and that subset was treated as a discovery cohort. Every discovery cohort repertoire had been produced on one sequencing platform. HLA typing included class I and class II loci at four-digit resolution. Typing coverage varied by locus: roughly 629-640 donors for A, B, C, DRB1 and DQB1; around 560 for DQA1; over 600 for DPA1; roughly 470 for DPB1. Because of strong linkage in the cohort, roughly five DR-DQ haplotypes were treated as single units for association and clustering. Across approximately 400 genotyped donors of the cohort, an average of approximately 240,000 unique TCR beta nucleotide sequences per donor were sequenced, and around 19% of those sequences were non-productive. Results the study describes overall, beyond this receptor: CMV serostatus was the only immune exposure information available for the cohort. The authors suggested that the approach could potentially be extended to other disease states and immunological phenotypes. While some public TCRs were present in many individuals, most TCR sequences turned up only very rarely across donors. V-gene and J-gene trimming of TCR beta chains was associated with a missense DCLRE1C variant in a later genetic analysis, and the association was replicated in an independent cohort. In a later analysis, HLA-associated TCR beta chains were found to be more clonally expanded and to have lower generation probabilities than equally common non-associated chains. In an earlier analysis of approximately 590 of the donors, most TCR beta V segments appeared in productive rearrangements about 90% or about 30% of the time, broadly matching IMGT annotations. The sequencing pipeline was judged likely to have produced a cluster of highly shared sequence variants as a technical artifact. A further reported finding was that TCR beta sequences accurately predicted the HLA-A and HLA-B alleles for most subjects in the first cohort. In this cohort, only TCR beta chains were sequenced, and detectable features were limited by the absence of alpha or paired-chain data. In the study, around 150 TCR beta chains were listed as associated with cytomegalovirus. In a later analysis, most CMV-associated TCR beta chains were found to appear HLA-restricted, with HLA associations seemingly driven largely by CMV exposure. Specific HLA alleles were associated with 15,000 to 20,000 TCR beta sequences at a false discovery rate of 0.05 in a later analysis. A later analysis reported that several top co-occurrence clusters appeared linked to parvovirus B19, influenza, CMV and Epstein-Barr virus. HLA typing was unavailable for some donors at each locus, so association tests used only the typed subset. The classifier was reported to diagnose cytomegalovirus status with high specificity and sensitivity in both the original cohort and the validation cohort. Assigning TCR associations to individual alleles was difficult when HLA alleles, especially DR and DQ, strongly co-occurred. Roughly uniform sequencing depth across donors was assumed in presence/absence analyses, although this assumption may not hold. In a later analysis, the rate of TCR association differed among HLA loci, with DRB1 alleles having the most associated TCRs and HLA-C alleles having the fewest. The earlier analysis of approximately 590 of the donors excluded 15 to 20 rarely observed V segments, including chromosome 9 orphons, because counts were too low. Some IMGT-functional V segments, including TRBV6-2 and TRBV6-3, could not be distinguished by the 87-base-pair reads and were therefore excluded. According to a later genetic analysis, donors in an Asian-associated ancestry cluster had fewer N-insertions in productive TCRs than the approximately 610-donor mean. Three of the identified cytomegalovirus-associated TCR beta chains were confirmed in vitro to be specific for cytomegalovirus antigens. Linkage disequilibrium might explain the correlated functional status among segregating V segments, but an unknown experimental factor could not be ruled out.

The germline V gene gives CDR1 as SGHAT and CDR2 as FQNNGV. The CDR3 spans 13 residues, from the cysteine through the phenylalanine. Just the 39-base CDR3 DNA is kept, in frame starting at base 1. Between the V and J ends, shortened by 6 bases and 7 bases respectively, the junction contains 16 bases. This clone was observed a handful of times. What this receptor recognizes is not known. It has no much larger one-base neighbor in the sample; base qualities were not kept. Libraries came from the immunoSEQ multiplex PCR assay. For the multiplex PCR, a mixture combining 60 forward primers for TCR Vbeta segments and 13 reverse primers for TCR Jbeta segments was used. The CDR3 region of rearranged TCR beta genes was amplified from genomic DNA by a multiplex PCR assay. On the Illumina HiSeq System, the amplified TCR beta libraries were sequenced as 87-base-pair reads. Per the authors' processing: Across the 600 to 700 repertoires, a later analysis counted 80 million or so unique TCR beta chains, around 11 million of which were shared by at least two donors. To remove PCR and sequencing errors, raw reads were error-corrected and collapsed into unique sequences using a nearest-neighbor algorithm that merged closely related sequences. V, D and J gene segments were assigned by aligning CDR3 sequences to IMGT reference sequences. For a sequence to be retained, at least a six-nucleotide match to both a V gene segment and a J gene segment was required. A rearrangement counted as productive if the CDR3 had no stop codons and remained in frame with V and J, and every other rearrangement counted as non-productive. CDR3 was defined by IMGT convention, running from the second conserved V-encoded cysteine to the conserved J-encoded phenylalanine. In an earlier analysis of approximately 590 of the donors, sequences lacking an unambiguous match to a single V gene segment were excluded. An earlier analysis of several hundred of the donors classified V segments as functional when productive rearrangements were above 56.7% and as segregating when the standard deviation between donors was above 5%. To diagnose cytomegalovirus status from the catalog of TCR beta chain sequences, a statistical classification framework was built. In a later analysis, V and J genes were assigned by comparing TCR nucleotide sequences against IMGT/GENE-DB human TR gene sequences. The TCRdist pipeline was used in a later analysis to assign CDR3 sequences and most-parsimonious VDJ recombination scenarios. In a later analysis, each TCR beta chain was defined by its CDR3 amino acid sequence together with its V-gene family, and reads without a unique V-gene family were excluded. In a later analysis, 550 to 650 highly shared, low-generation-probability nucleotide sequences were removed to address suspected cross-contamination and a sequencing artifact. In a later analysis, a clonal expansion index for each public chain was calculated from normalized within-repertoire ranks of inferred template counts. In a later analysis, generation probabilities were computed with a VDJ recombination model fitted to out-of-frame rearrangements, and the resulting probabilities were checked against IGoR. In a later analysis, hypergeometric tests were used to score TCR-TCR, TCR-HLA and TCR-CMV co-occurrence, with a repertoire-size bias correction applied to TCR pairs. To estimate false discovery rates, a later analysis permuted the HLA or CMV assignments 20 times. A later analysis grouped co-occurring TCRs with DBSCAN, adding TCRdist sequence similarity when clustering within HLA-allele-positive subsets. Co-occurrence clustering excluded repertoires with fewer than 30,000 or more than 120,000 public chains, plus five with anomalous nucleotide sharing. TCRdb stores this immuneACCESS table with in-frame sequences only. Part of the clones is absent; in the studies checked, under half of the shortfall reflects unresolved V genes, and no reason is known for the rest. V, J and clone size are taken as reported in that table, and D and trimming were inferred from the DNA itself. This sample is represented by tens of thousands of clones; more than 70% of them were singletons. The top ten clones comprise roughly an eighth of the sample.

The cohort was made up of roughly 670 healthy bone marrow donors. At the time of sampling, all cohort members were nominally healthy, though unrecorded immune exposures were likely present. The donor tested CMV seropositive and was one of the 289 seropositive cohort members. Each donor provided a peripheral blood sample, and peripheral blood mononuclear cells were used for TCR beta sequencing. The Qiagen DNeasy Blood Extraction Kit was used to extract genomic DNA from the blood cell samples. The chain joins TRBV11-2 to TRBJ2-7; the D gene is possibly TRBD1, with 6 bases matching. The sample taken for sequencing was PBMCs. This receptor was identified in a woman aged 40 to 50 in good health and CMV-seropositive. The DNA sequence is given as TGTGCCAGCAGTTGGGGTTGGGGGACAGAGCAGTACTTC. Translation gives CASSWGWGTEQYF.